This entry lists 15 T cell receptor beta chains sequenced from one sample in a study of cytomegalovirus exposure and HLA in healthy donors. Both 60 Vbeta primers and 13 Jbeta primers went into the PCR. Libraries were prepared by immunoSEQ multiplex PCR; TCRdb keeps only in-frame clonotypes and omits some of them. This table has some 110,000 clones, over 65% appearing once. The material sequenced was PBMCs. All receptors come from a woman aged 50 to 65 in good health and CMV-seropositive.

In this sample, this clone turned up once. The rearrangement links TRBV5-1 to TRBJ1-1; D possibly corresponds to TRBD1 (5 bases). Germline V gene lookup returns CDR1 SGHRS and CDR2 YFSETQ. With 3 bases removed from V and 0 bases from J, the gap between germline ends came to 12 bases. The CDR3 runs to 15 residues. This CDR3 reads CASSSDRTVNTEAFF. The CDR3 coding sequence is TGCGCCAGCAGCTCAGACAGAACTGTGAACACTGAAGCTTTCTTT.

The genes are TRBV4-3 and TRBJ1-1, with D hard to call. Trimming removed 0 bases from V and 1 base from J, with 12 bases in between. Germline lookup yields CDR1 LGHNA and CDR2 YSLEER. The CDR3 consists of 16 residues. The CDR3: CASSQDRGNRNTEAFF. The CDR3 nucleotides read TGCGCCAGCAGCCAAGATCGAGGCAACCGGAACACTGAAGCTTTCTTT.

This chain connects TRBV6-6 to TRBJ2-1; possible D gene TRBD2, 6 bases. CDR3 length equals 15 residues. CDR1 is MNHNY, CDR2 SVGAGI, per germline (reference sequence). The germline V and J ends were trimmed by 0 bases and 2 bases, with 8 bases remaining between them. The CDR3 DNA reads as TGTGCCAGCAGTTACTCGGCGGGAACCTACAATGAGCAGTTCTTC. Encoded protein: CASSYSAGTYNEQFF.

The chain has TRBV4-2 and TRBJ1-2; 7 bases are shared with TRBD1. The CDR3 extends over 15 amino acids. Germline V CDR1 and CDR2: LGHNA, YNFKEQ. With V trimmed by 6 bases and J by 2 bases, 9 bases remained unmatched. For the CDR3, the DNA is TGTGCCAGCAGGTTAAACAGGGGTACGAACTATGGCTACACCTTC. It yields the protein CASRLNRGTNYGYTF.

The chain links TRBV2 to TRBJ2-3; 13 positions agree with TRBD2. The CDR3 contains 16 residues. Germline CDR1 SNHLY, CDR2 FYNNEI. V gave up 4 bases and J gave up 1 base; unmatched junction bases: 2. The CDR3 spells CASSGGTSGGTDTQYF. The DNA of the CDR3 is TGTGCCAGCAGTGGCGGGACTAGCGGGGGCACAGATACGCAGTATTTT.

CDR3 sequence: CASSQDRTSGTTGELFF. The CDR3 DNA sequence: TGTGCCAGCAGCCAAGACCGGACTAGCGGCACCACCGGGGAGCTGTTTTTT. The J gene is TRBJ2-2, the V gene TRBV4-2, with 10 bases matching TRBD2. Germline values: CDR1 LGHNA, CDR2 YNFKEQ. The CDR3 consists of 17 residues. The V and J ends lost 0 bases and 4 bases, in that order; junction bases with no gene match: 5.

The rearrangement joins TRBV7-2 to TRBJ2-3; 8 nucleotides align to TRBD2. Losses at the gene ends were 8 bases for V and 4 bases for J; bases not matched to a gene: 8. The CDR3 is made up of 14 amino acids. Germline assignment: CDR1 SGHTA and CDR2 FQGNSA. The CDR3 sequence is CASLPQRGPDTQYF. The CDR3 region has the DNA TGTGCCAGCCTCCCCCAGCGGGGGCCAGATACGCAGTATTTT.

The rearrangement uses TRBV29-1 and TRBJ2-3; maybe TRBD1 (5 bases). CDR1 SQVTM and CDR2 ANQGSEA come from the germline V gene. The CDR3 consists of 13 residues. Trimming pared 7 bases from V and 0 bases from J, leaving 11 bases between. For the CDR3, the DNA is TGCAGCGCGCGACAGCCTAGCACAGATACGCAGTATTTT. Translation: CSARQPSTDTQYF.

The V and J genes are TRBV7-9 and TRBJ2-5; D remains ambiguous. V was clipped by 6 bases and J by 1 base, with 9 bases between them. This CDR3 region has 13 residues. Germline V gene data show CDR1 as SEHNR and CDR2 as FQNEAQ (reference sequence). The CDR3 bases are TGTGCCAGCAGTCGGTATTCCCAAGAGACCCAGTACTTC. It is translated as CASSRYSQETQYF.

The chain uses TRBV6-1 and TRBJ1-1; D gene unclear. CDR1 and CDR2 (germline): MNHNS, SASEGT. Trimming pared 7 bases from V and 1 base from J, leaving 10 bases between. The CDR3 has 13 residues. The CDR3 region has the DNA TGTGCCAGCATTTTAAGCTCGAACACTGAAGCTTTCTTT. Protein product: CASILSSNTEAFF.

The CDR3 reads CASSDSFLEDRVDQPQHF. In DNA, the CDR3 is TGTGCCAGCAGTGACTCGTTTTTGGAGGACAGGGTCGACCAGCCCCAGCATTTT. The chain is built from TRBV6-4 and TRBJ1-5; TRBD1 agrees at 8 bases. Germline V lookup: CDR1 MRHNA, CDR2 SNTAGT. V trimming: 0 bases; J trimming: 7 bases; junction bases outside the gene matches: 14. This CDR3 is built from 18 residues.

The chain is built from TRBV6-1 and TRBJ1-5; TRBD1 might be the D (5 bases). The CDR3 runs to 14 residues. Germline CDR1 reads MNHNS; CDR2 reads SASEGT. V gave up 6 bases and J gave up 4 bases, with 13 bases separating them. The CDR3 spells CASSQAGGNQPQHF. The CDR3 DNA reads TGTGCCAGCAGCCAAGCGGGGGGAAATCAGCCCCAGCATTTT.

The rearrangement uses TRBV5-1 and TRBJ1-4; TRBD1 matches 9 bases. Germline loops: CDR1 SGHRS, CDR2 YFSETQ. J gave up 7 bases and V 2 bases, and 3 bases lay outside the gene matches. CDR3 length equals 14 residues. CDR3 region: CASSLQGAGEKLFF. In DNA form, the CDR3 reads TGCGCCAGCAGCTTACAGGGGGCGGGTGAAAAACTGTTTTTT.

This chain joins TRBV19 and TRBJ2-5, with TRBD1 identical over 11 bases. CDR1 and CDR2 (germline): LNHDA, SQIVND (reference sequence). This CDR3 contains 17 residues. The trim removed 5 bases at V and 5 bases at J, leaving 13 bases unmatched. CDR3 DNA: TGTGCCAGTAGTTCAAGACAACCGGGACAGGGGGGCGAGACCCAGTACTTC. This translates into CASSSRQPGQGGETQYF.

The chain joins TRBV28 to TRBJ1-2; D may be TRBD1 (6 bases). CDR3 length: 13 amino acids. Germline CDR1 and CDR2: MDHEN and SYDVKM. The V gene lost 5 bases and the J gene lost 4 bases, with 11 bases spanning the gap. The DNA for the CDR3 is TGTGCCAGCAGTCCCCGACAGGTCTATGGCTACACCTTC. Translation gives CASSPRQVYGYTF.